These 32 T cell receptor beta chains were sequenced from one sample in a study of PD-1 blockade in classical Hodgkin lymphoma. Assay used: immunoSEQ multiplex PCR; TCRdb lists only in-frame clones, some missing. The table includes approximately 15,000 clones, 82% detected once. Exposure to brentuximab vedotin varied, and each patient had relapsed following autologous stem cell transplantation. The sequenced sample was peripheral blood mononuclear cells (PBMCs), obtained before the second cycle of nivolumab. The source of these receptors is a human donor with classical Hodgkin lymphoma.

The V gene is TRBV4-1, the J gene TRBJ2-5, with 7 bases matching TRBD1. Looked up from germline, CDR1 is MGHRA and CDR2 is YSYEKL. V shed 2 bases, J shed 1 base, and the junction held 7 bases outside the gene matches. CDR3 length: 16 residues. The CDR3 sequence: CASSQMPGTVQETQYF. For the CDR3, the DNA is TGCGCCAGCAGCCAAATGCCGGGGACAGTCCAAGAGACCCAGTACTTC.

In DNA, the CDR3 is TGTGCCAGCAGCTTAGACTCTTCGGTCGACAGGCGGCGAGGCTACACCTTC. It codes for CASSLDSSVDRRRGYTF. The chain uses TRBV7-2 and TRBJ1-2, with a weak D call TRBD1 (6 bases). The CDR3 is 17 amino acids. Trimming cost V 1 base and J 8 bases, with 23 bases left between them. Per the germline V gene, CDR1 is SGHTA and CDR2 is FQGNSA.

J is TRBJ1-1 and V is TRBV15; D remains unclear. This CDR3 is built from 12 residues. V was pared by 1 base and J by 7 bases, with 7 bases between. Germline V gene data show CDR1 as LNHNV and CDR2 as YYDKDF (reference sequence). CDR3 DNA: TGTGCCACCAGCAGAGGGAATGTTGAAGCTTTCTTT. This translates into CATSRGNVEAFF.

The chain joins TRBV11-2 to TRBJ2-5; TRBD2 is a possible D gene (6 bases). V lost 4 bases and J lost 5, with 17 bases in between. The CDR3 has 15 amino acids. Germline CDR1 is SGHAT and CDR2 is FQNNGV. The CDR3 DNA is TGTGCCAGCAGCTCCTGGGGGGATGAGGGCGAGACCCAGTACTTC. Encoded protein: CASSSWGDEGETQYF.

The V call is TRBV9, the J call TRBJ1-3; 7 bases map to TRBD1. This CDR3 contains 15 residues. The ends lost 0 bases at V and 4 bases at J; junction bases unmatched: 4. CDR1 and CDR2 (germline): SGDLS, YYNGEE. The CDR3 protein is CASSVEGGSGNTIYF. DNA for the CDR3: TGTGCCAGCAGCGTAGAAGGGGGCTCAGGAAACACCATATATTTT.

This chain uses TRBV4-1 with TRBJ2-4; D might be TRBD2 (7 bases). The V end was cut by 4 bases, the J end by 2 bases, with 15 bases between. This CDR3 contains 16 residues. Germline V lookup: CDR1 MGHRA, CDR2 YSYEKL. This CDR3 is CASSPRGGLSKNIQYF. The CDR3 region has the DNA TGCGCCAGCAGCCCTAGGGGGGGATTATCCAAAAACATTCAGTACTTC.

CDR3 nucleotides: TGCGCCAGCAGCCGGGAGTTGAGCGGGGGGGCAGGGTCCTACGAGCAGTACTTC. It encodes CASSRELSGGAGSYEQYF. The chain combines TRBV4-3 with TRBJ2-7, with 10 positions matching TRBD2. Germline CDR1 reads LGHNA; CDR2 reads YSLEER. The CDR3 is 18 residues long. The J segment lost 1 base and the V segment lost 4 bases, leaving 13 bases of the junction unmatched.

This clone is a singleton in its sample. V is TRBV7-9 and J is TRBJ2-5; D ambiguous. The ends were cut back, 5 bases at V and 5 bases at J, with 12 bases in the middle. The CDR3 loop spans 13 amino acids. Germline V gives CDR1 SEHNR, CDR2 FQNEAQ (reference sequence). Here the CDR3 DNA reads TGTGCCAGCAGCCCGGACCTCTACGAGACCCAGTACTTC. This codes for CASSPDLYETQYF.

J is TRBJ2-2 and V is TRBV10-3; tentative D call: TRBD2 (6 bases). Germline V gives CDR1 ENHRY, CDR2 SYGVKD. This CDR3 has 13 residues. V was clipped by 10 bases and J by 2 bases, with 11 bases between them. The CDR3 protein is CATNSGNTGELFF. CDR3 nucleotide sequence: TGTGCCACCAATAGCGGAAACACCGGGGAGCTGTTTTTT.

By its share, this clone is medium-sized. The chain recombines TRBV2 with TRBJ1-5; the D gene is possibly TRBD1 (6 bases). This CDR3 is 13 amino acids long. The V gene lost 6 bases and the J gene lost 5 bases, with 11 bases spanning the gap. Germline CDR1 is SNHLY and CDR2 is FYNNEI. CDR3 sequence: CASRATGYQPQHF. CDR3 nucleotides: TGTGCCAGCAGAGCAACAGGGTATCAGCCCCAGCATTTT.

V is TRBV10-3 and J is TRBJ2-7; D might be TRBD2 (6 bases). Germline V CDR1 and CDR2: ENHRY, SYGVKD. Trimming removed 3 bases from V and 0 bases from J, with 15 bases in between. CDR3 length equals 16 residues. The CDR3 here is CAISDPVAGNSYEQYF. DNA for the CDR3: TGTGCCATCAGTGACCCGGTGGCGGGGAACTCCTACGAGCAGTACTTC.

CDR3 protein: CASSHVRVPNYGYTF. The CDR3 DNA reads as TGTGCCAGCAGCCATGTCCGGGTACCTAACTATGGCTACACCTTC. V and J are TRBV7-9 and TRBJ1-2, with D hard to call. V gave up 5 bases and J gave up 0 bases, with 13 bases separating them. The V gene's germline CDR1 is SEHNR and CDR2 FQNEAQ (reference sequence). CDR3 length equals 15 residues.

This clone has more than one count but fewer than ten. The chain's CDR3 is CATDWGGASTGELFF. The CDR3 DNA reads as TGTGCCACTGATTGGGGGGGCGCGTCCACCGGGGAGCTGTTTTTT. The rearrangement links TRBV19 to TRBJ2-2, with D perhaps TRBD2 (7 bases). CDR1 and CDR2 from the germline V gene are LNHDA and SQIVND (reference sequence). The CDR3 spans 15 residues. V lost 10 bases, J lost 4 bases, and 19 bases lay in between.

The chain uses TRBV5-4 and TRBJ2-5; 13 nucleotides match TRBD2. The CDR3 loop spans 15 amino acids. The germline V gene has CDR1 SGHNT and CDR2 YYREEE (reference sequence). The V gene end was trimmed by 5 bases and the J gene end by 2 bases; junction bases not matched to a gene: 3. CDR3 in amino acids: CASSLGLAGQETQYF. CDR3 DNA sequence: TGTGCCAGCAGTCTGGGACTAGCGGGGCAAGAGACCCAGTACTTC.

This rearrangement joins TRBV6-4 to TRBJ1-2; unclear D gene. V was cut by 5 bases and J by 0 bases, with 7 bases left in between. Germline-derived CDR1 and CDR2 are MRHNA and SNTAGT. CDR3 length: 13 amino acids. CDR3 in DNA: TGTGCCAGCAGTCTGGACCCTAACTATGGCTACACCTTC. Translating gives CASSLDPNYGYTF.

Written as DNA, the CDR3 is TGTGCCAGCAGCTTGGCGTTCGGGGAGCTGTTTTTT. As protein: CASSLAFGELFF. The chain employs TRBV5-5 and TRBJ2-2; D is ambiguous. CDR1 and CDR2 from the germline V gene are SGHKS and YYEKEE (reference sequence). The CDR3 runs 12 residues. With 0 bases removed from V and 7 bases from J, the gap between germline ends came to 4 bases. The full variable domain, in which reference TRBV5-5 and TRBJ2-2 provide the parts outside the CDR3, is DAGVTQSPTHLIKTRGQQVTLRCSPISGHKSVSWYQQVLGQGPQFIFQYYEKEERGRGNFPDRFSARQFPNYSSELNVNALLLGDSALYLCASSLAFGELFFGEGSRLTVL.

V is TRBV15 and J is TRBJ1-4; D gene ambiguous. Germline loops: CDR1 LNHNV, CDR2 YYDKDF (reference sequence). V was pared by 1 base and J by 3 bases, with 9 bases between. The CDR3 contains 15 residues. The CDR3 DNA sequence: TGTGCCACCAGCAGAGTTGGGCAGTCTAATGAAAAACTGTTTTTT. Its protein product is CATSRVGQSNEKLFF.

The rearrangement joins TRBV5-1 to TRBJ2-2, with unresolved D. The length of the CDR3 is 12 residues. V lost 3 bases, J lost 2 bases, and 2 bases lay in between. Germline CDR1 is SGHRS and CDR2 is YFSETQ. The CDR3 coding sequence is TGCGCCAGCAGCTCCAACACCGGGGAGCTGTTTTTT. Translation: CASSSNTGELFF. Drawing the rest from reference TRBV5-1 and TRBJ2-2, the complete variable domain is KAGVTQTPRYLIKTRGQQVTLSCSPISGHRSVSWYQQTPGQGLQFLFEYFSETQRNKGNFPGRFSGRQFSNSRSEMNVSTLELGDSALYLCASSSNTGELFFGEGSRLTVL.

Here the CDR3 DNA reads TGTGCCAGCGGCCCAGCGGGATCTCCCGATGGCTACACCTTC. This translates into CASGPAGSPDGYTF. The V call is TRBV7-9, the J call TRBJ1-2; D is ambiguous. V shed 8 bases and J shed 6 bases, with 19 bases lying between them. This CDR3 comprises 14 residues. Per the germline V gene, CDR1 is SEHNR and CDR2 is FQNEAQ (reference sequence).

CDR3: CASSTTPGAGGGYTF. In nucleotides, the CDR3 is TGTGCCAGTAGTACGACTCCGGGGGCAGGAGGTGGCTACACCTTC. The chain combines TRBV19 with TRBJ1-2; perhaps TRBD1 as D (6 bases). This CDR3 is built from 15 residues. Germline V gene data show CDR1 as LNHDA and CDR2 as SQIVND (reference sequence). V lost 4 bases to trimming and J lost 7 bases, with 19 bases between them. The full variable domain, in which reference TRBV19 and TRBJ1-2 provide the parts outside the CDR3, is DGGITQSPKYLFRKEGQNVTLSCEQNLNHDAMYWYRQDPGQGLRLIYYSQIVNDFQKGDIAEGYSVSREKKESFPLTVTSAQKNPTAFYLCASSTTPGAGGGYTFGSGTRLTVV.

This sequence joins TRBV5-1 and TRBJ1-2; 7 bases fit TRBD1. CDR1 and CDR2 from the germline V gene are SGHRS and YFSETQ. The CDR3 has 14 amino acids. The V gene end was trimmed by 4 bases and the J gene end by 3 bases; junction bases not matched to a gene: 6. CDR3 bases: TGCGCCAGCAGCAGAGAGGGACAGCACTATGGCTACACCTTC. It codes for CASSREGQHYGYTF. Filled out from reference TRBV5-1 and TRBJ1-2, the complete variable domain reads KAGVTQTPRYLIKTRGQQVTLSCSPISGHRSVSWYQQTPGQGLQFLFEYFSETQRNKGNFPGRFSGRQFSNSRSEMNVSTLELGDSALYLCASSREGQHYGYTFGSGTRLTVV.

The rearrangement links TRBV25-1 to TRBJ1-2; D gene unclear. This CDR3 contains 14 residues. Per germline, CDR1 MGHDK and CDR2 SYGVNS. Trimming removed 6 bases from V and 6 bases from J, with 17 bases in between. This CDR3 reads CASRSPSKTDGYTF. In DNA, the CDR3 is TGTGCCAGCAGGAGCCCCTCAAAAACGGATGGCTACACCTTC.

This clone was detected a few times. CDR3 sequence (DNA): TGCGCCAGCAGCTTGGAGGCGAATCAGCCCCAGCATTTT. Translating gives CASSLEANQPQHF. V gene TRBV5-1 combines with J gene TRBJ1-5, with no clear D. V lost 0 bases and J lost 4, with 5 bases in between. The CDR3 has 13 amino acids. CDR1 SGHRS and CDR2 YFSETQ come from the germline V gene.

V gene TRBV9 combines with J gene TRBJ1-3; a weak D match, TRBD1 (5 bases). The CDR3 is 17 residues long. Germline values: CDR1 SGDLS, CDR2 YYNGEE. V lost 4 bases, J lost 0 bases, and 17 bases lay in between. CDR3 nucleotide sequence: TGTGCCAGCAGCCCCCCCGGGACTGTAAACTCTGGAAACACCATATATTTT. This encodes CASSPPGTVNSGNTIYF.

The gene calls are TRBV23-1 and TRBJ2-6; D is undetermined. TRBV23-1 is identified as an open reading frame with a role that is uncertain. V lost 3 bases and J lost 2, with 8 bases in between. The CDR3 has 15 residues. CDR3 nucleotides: TGCGCCAGCAGTCAGGTAGACGCTGGGGCCAACGTCCTGACTTTC. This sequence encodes CASSQVDAGANVLTF.

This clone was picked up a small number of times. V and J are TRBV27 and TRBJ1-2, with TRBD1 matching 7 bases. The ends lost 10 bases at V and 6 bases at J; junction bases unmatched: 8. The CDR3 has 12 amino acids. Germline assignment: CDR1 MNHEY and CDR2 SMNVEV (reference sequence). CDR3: CATTTGEHGYTF. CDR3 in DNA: TGTGCCACCACTACAGGGGAGCATGGCTACACCTTC.

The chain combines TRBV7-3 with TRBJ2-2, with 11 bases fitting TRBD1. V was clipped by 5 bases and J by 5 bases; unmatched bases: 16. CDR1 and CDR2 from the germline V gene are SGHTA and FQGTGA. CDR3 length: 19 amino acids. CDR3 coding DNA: TGTGCCAGCAGCCGCGTGGGGATGTGGACAGGGGGCGAGACCGGGGAGCTGTTTTTT. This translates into CASSRVGMWTGGETGELFF. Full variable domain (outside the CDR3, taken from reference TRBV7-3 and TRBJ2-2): GAGVSQTPSNKVTEKGKYVELRCDPISGHTALYWYRQSLGQGPEFLIYFQGTGAADDSGLPNDRFFAVRPEGSVSTLKIQRTERGDSAVYLCASSRVGMWTGGETGELFFGEGSRLTVL.

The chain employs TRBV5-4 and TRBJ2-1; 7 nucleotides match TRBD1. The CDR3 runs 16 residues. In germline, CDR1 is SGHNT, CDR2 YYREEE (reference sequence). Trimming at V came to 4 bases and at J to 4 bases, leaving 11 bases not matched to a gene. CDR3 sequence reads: CASSQRQGTQYNEQFF. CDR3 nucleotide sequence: TGTGCCAGCAGCCAGCGACAGGGAACGCAATACAATGAGCAGTTCTTC.

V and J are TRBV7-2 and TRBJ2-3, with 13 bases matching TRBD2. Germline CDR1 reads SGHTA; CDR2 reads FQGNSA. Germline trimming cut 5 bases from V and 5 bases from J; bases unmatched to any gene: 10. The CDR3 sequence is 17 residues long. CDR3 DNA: TGTGCCAGCAGCCTGAGACTAGCGGGGGGCGTTCAAGATACGCAGTATTTT. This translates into CASSLRLAGGVQDTQYF.

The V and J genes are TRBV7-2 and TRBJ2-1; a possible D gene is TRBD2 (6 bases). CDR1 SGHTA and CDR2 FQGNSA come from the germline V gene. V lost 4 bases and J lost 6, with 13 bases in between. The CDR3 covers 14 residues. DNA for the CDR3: TGTGCCAGCAGCTCGACTCTTAGCGGCAATGAGCAGTTCTTC. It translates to CASSSTLSGNEQFF.

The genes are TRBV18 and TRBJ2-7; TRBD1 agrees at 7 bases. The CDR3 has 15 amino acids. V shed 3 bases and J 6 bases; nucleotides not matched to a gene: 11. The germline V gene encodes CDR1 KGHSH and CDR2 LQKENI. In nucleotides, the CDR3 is TGTGCCAGCTCACCCCCGCGTAACAGGGGACGCGAGCAGTACTTC. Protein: CASSPPRNRGREQYF.

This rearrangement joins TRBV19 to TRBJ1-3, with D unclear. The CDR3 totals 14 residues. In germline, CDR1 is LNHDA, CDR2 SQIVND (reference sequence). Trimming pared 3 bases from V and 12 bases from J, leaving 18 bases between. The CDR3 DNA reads TGTGCCAGTAGTATTAGCAGCCTCAAGTTACACATATATTTT. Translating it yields CASSISSLKLHIYF.